These 31 T cell receptor beta chains share one sample of origin, sequenced in a study of shared clonotypes between healthy human individuals. The naive CD8 subset, CD45RO-negative cells positively selected for CCR7, excluded terminally differentiated effector memory CD45RA+ cells. Some clones are missing from TCRdb's copy, which holds only in-frame ones; the method was immunoSEQ multiplex PCR. The sample has hundreds of thousands of clones; approximately 96% are singletons. Material: naive CD8+ T cells sorted from blood. Every receptor here comes from a woman aged 25-40 years in good health.

The J gene is TRBJ1-1, the V gene TRBV27, with D hard to call. CDR3 length: 11 amino acids. Germline V CDR1 and CDR2: MNHEY, SMNVEV (reference sequence). The V end was cut by 3 bases, the J end by 6 bases, with 5 bases between. The CDR3 reads CASSFGAEAFF. CDR3 sequence (DNA): TGTGCCAGCAGTTTTGGGGCTGAAGCTTTCTTT.

The chain joins TRBV9 to TRBJ2-7; maybe TRBD1 (6 bases). The CDR3 length is 14 residues. Germline loops: CDR1 SGDLS, CDR2 YYNGEE. Between the trimmed V and J ends, which lost 4 bases and 3 bases, there was a span of 14 bases. The CDR3 nucleotides read TGTGCCAGCAGCCCCCGGAGGACAGACTACGAGCAGTACTTC. Translation: CASSPRRTDYEQYF.

The rearrangement joins TRBV30 to TRBJ1-6, with a tentative D call TRBD1 (5 bases). The CDR3 totals 15 residues. Germline CDR1 GTSNPN, CDR2 SVGIG (reference sequence). V gave up 3 bases and J gave up 6 bases, with 15 bases separating them. The CDR3 DNA reads TGTGCCTGGAGCGTGCATACGGGGGGTAATTCACCCCTCCACTTT. Translation gives CAWSVHTGGNSPLHF.

Remarks on this clone: The identical CDR3 is also encoded by other nucleotide sequences in the sample. The chain links TRBV28 to TRBJ1-5, with TRBD1 identical over 9 bases. The germline gives CDR1 MDHEN, CDR2 SYDVKM. The trim removed 5 bases at V and 3 bases at J, leaving 5 bases unmatched. The CDR3 sequence is 15 residues long. The CDR3 DNA reads TGTGCCAGCAGTCTCTGGACAGGGGTCAATCAGCCCCAGCATTTT. It specifies CASSLWTGVNQPQHF.

This rearrangement joins TRBV5-4 to TRBJ1-2; 8 nucleotides align to TRBD1. Germline-derived CDR1 and CDR2 are SGHNT and YYREEE (reference sequence). With V trimmed by 4 bases and J by 8 bases, 16 bases remained unmatched. The length of the CDR3 is 16 residues. The CDR3 reads CASSADRGEVSEGYTF. DNA for the CDR3: TGTGCCAGCAGCGCAGACAGGGGCGAGGTTTCCGAGGGCTACACCTTC.

The chain has TRBV2 and TRBJ1-5; no firm D call. The CDR3 covers 15 residues. The germline gives CDR1 SNHLY, CDR2 FYNNEI. Trimming removed 7 bases from V and 2 bases from J, with 15 bases in between. CDR3 in DNA: TGTGCCAGCAAGGAGGATGAGGGAGGCAATCAGCCCCAGCATTTT. This sequence encodes CASKEDEGGNQPQHF.

V is TRBV19 and J is TRBJ2-1; no reliable D call. Germline V gene lookup returns CDR1 LNHDA and CDR2 SQIVND (reference sequence). Trimming pared 1 base from V and 3 bases from J, leaving 7 bases between. The CDR3 has 14 residues. CDR3 residues: CASSIALGYNEQFF. The CDR3 DNA is TGTGCCAGTAGTATAGCTTTGGGCTACAATGAGCAGTTCTTC.

This sequence joins TRBV27 and TRBJ1-5; D may be TRBD1 (6 bases). The CDR3 sequence is 16 residues long. Trimming cost V 5 bases and J 7 bases, with 21 bases left between them. Germline lookup yields CDR1 MNHEY and CDR2 SMNVEV (reference sequence). CDR3 nucleotides: TGTGCCAGCAGTCTGGGCGCGGGGGCTAGGGGACAGCCCCAGCATTTT. Its protein product is CASSLGAGARGQPQHF.

This chain links TRBV27 with TRBJ2-7; D is perhaps TRBD1 or TRBD2 (6 bases each). This CDR3 spans 19 amino acids. Germline CDR1 reads MNHEY; CDR2 reads SMNVEV (reference sequence). The V end was cut by 6 bases, the J end by 3 bases, with 30 bases between. Here the CDR3 reads CASSSRAVVLRGGYYEQYF. The DNA of the CDR3 is TGTGCCAGCAGCTCCCGCGCAGTAGTTCTTAGAGGGGGGTACTACGAGCAGTACTTC.

This clone has only a few counts. The V gene is TRBV10-1, the J gene TRBJ2-2; D is undetermined. CDR1 and CDR2 (germline): WNHNN, SYGVQD (reference sequence). This CDR3 contains 13 residues. Trimming left V 4 bases short and J 2 bases short, with 5 bases between. CDR3 region: CASSAVNTGELFF. CDR3 nucleotide sequence: TGCGCCAGCAGTGCCGTCAACACCGGGGAGCTGTTTTTT.

This clone appeared once. V is TRBV27 and J is TRBJ2-3; 7 bases align to TRBD1. Germline CDR1 reads MNHEY; CDR2 reads SMNVEV (reference sequence). V trimming: 5 bases; J trimming: 3 bases; junction bases outside the gene matches: 5. The CDR3 spans 14 residues. The CDR3 reads CASSDREYTDTQYF. The CDR3 region has the DNA TGTGCCAGCAGTGACAGGGAGTATACAGATACGCAGTATTTT.

The J gene is TRBJ2-1, the V gene TRBV25-1; TRBD1 matches at 7 bases. There are 14 residues in the CDR3. J was trimmed by 8 bases and V by 7 bases; bases with no gene match: 11. Germline values: CDR1 MGHDK, CDR2 SYGVNS. The CDR3 DNA is TGTGCCAGCAATGACAGGGATTTGGAAGATGAGCAGTTCTTC. Translation gives CASNDRDLEDEQFF.

On this clone: Other DNA sequences within the sample encode an identical CDR3. This chain connects TRBV27 to TRBJ2-2; no firm D call. Germline CDR1 MNHEY, CDR2 SMNVEV (reference sequence). This CDR3 is 13 amino acids long. V dropped 3 bases and J dropped 3 bases, with 5 bases sitting between them. CDR3 DNA: TGTGCCAGCAGTTTCTTGGACACCGGGGAGCTGTTTTTT. Encoded protein: CASSFLDTGELFF.

This clone occurred a few times. The chain uses TRBV5-4 and TRBJ2-7; weak D call: TRBD1 (5 bases). The CDR3 covers 11 residues. Trimming took off 2 bases at V and 7 bases at J, with 7 bases between the two ends. Germline V gene data show CDR1 as SGHNT and CDR2 as YYREEE (reference sequence). CDR3 residues: CASSFGAEQYF. In DNA, the CDR3 is TGTGCCAGCAGCTTTGGGGCGGAGCAGTACTTC.

DNA of the CDR3: TGTGCCAGCAGCTTAGAACTAGCCCACGAGCAGTACTTC. It yields the protein CASSLELAHEQYF. The chain carries TRBV13 and TRBJ2-5, with D possibly matching TRBD2 (6 bases). The tail of the sequence fits TRBJ2-7 better, so the J call may be wrong. The CDR3 sequence is 13 residues long. Germline CDR1 is PRHDT and CDR2 is FYEKMQ (reference sequence).

V gene TRBV6-1 combines with J gene TRBJ1-4, with 10 bases that match TRBD1. Per germline, CDR1 MNHNS and CDR2 SASEGT. J gave up 6 bases and V 5 bases, and 6 bases lay outside the gene matches. CDR3 length: 15 amino acids. CDR3: CASSQTGTGDEKLFF. In DNA form, the CDR3 reads TGTGCCAGCAGTCAAACCGGGACAGGGGATGAAAAACTGTTTTTT.

The rearrangement links TRBV11-2 to TRBJ2-7; perhaps TRBD1 as D (5 bases). Looked up from germline, CDR1 is SGHAT and CDR2 is FQNNGV. V was shortened by 0 bases and J by 1 base, with 10 bases between the two germline ends. This CDR3 is 15 amino acids long. CDR3 sequence reads: CASSLEGRVSYEQYF. Written as DNA, the CDR3 is TGTGCCAGCAGCTTAGAGGGCAGGGTATCCTACGAGCAGTACTTC. The entire variable domain, with the rest obtained from reference TRBV11-2 and TRBJ2-7, is as follows: EAGVAQSPRYKIIEKRQSVAFWCNPISGHATLYWYQQILGQGPKLLIQFQNNGVVDDSQLPKDRFSAERLKGVDSTLKIQPAKLEDSAVYLCASSLEGRVSYEQYFGPGTRLTVT.

This chain uses TRBV27 with TRBJ2-5; D possibly matches TRBD1 or TRBD2 (5 bases each). V lost 2 bases and J 3 bases, leaving 10 bases between the germline ends. The CDR3 extends over 14 amino acids. The germline CDR1 and CDR2 sequences are MNHEY and SMNVEV (reference sequence). For the CDR3, the DNA is TGTGCCAGCAGTTTAAGGAGAGGGGAAGAGACCCAGTACTTC. Translating it yields CASSLRRGEETQYF.

The chain joins TRBV28 to TRBJ2-1, with D perhaps matching TRBD2 (6 bases). The CDR3 length is 14 residues. V was trimmed by 1 base and J by 9 bases, leaving 13 bases between them. Looked up from germline, CDR1 is MDHEN and CDR2 is SYDVKM. The CDR3 DNA is TGTGCCAGCAGTTTATCCGGGGGTGCGGGTGAGCAGTTCTTC. Translating gives CASSLSGGAGEQFF.

This CDR3 is CASSLGLQYEQYF. CDR3 nucleotides: TGTGCCAGCAGTTTGGGGCTCCAATACGAGCAGTACTTC. J is TRBJ2-7 and V is TRBV27, with D possibly matching TRBD1 (5 bases). This CDR3 contains 13 residues. Germline V gene data show CDR1 as MNHEY and CDR2 as SMNVEV (reference sequence). The V gene lost 3 bases and the J gene lost 4 bases, with 10 bases spanning the gap.

The chain carries TRBV14 and TRBJ2-1, with D possibly matching TRBD2 (6 bases). The CDR3 sequence is 18 residues long. V lost 0 bases, J lost 6 bases, and 21 bases lay in between. Per germline, CDR1 SGHDN and CDR2 FVKESK. The CDR3 reads CASSQDPWVAGIVNEQFF. The CDR3 DNA sequence: TGTGCCAGCAGCCAAGATCCTTGGGTGGCGGGAATTGTCAATGAGCAGTTCTTC.

The genes are TRBV2 and TRBJ1-2; D might be TRBD1 (5 bases). In germline, CDR1 is SNHLY, CDR2 FYNNEI. V was clipped by 2 bases and J by 6 bases, with 19 bases between them. This CDR3 has 16 residues. The CDR3 region is CASSEPTRGAVDGYTF. CDR3 DNA: TGTGCCAGCAGTGAACCCACGCGAGGGGCGGTTGATGGCTACACCTTC.

This chain connects TRBV4-1 to TRBJ2-3; 8 bases map to TRBD1. The length of the CDR3 is 17 residues. In germline, CDR1 is MGHRA, CDR2 YSYEKL. The ends lost 0 bases at V and 3 bases at J; junction bases unmatched: 8. The DNA of the CDR3 is TGCGCCAGCAGCCAAGATTTGGCAGGGGGCGCGACAGATACGCAGTATTTT. It yields the protein CASSQDLAGGATDTQYF.

The J gene is TRBJ2-1, the V gene TRBV5-1; D uncertain. The ends were cut back, 4 bases at V and 0 bases at J, with 8 bases in the middle. CDR1 and CDR2 (germline): SGHRS, YFSETQ. The CDR3 extends over 14 amino acids. The CDR3 DNA reads as TGCGCCAGCAGCCCAAAGAACTCCTACAATGAGCAGTTCTTC. Translated: CASSPKNSYNEQFF.

This chain uses TRBV9 with TRBJ2-3; D might be TRBD2 (6 bases). V was shortened by 2 bases and J by 2 bases, with 9 bases between the two germline ends. CDR1 is SGDLS and CDR2 is YYNGEE in the germline V gene. CDR3 length equals 14 residues. DNA for the CDR3: TGTGCCAGCAGCGTTAGCGGCACCACAGATACGCAGTATTTT. This translates into CASSVSGTTDTQYF.

V and J are TRBV27 and TRBJ1-2; 12 bases agree with TRBD1. The germline V gene encodes CDR1 MNHEY and CDR2 SMNVEV (reference sequence). The trim removed 10 bases at V and 4 bases at J, leaving 4 bases unmatched. This CDR3 has 13 amino acids. The CDR3 loop is CATGTGGIYGYTF. The CDR3 DNA is TGTGCCACTGGGACAGGGGGCATCTATGGCTACACCTTC.

This rearrangement joins TRBV9 to TRBJ2-3; D not resolved. Trimming took 0 bases from V and 5 from J, leaving 10 bases between them. CDR3 length: 14 residues. CDR1 is SGDLS, CDR2 YYNGEE, per germline. The CDR3 region has the DNA TGTGCCAGCAGCGTAGGTGTCCCTTTAGATACGCAGTATTTT. Protein product: CASSVGVPLDTQYF.

V usage is TRBV5-1 and J usage is TRBJ2-3; tentative D call: TRBD2 (6 bases). This CDR3 is 16 amino acids long. Trimming took 0 bases from V and 5 from J, leaving 16 bases between them. CDR1 and CDR2 from the germline V gene are SGHRS and YFSETQ. CDR3 region: CASSLAGRDRVDTQYF. The CDR3 DNA follows: TGCGCCAGCAGCTTGGCCGGGCGGGATCGTGTAGATACGCAGTATTTT.

The genes are TRBV5-8 and TRBJ2-1; 8 positions match TRBD2. Germline V gene data show CDR1 as SGHTS and CDR2 as YDEGEE. J was trimmed by 4 bases and V by 4 bases; bases with no gene match: 7. This CDR3 region has 15 residues. CDR3 amino acids: CASSIGTRPYNEQFF. CDR3 nucleotides: TGTGCCAGCAGCATCGGGACTAGACCTTACAATGAGCAGTTCTTC. Using reference TRBV5-8 and TRBJ2-1 for the parts outside the CDR3, the full variable domain is EAGVTQSPTHLIKTRGQQATLRCSPISGHTSVYWYQQALGLGLQFLLWYDEGEERNRGNFPPRFSGRQFPNYSSELNVNALELEDSALYLCASSIGTRPYNEQFFGPGTRLTVL.

The CDR3 sequence: CASSWGPGQGTDTQYF. Here the CDR3 DNA reads TGTGCCAGCAGCTGGGGACCGGGACAGGGCACAGATACGCAGTATTTT. The chain carries TRBV5-8 and TRBJ2-3, with 8 bases matching TRBD1. From germline, CDR1 is SGHTS and CDR2 YDEGEE. Trimming at V came to 3 bases and at J to 1 base, leaving 7 bases not matched to a gene. This CDR3 is built from 16 residues.

The V gene is TRBV5-5, the J gene TRBJ2-7; D ambiguous. Germline V gives CDR1 SGHKS, CDR2 YYEKEE (reference sequence). V was trimmed by 4 bases and J by 1 base, leaving 18 bases between them. This CDR3 is 16 amino acids long. CDR3 DNA sequence: TGTGCCAGCAGCCCTCTCAGACCGGGTTTATCCTACGAGCAGTACTTC. Its translation is CASSPLRPGLSYEQYF.